Listed below are T cell receptor beta chains from one sample, sequenced in a study of identical twins. Each CDR3 protein is one row after TCRdb ran MiXCR on the 5' RACE reads. This table holds approximately 210,000 distinct CDR3 sequences, approximately 9% found once. The sample consisted of memory (CD45RO+) T cells sorted from blood. The receptor set was obtained from a woman aged 18-30 years in good health. The CDR3 runs from the conserved cysteine through the conserved F or W. D genes are given only for firm matches. Clone size is given for some rows only: seen once, a few or many times, or a class if the clone is expanded.

>TRBJ2-5|TRBV3-1|TRBD2|-
CASSRGLAGVRGQETQYF
TGTGCCAGCAGCCGGGGGCTAGCGGGAGTCCGGGGGCAAGAGACCCAGTACTTC
>TRBJ1-1|TRBV7-9|TRBD1|many
CASSPGPNRGRTEAFF
TGTGCCAGCAGCCCCGGGCCGAACAGGGGAAGGACTGAAGCTTTCTTT
>TRBJ2-3|TRBV5-8|TRBD2|-
CASSLRLAGDTDTQYF
TGTGCCAGCAGCTTACGACTAGCGGGAGACACAGATACGCAGTATTTT
>TRBJ2-5|TRBV7-9|-|few
CASSLGVGSETQYF
TGTGCCAGCAGCTTAGGAGTGGGATCAGAGACCCAGTACTTC
>TRBJ2-7|TRBV7-2|TRBD2|many
CASSLGLAGDEQYF
TGTGCCAGCAGCTTGGGACTAGCGGGAGACGAGCAGTACTTC
>TRBJ2-5|TRBV30|-|few
CAWSVLETQYF
TGTGCCTGGAGTGTACTTGAGACCCAGTACTTC
>TRBJ2-1|TRBV20-1|TRBD2|-
CSAGLAGTSLNEQFF
TGCAGTGCTGGCCTAGCGGGAACCTCCCTAAATGAGCAGTTCTTC
>TRBJ1-2|TRBV2|-|many
CASSPGWAYGYTF
TGTGCCAGCAGCCCAGGGTGGGCCTATGGCTACACCTTC
>TRBJ2-7|TRBV12-3/TRBV12-4|TRBD1|few
CASSLGQGVRNEQYF
TGTGCCAGCAGTTTAGGGCAGGGGGTGAGAAACGAGCAGTACTTC
>TRBJ2-3|TRBV20-1|TRBD2|-
CSAFQLAGEGRDTQYF
TGCAGTGCTTTCCAGCTAGCGGGAGAAGGAAGAGATACGCAGTATTTT
>TRBJ1-1|TRBV4-3|TRBD1|many
CASSHLGQGAAFF
TGCGCCAGCAGCCATCTCGGACAGGGCGCAGCTTTCTTT
>TRBJ1-1|TRBV7-3|-|many
CASSLQENTEAFF
TGTGCCAGCAGCCTACAGGAGAACACTGAAGCTTTCTTT
>TRBJ2-3|TRBV20-1|-|-
CSAGWSTDTQYF
TGCAGTGCAGGCTGGAGCACAGATACGCAGTATTTT
>TRBJ2-1|TRBV14|TRBD2|-
CASSVLAGYNEQFF
TGTGCCAGCAGCGTTCTAGCGGGGTATAATGAGCAGTTCTTC
>TRBJ1-6|TRBV20-1|-|few
CSARDSSLLSLISPLHF
TGCAGTGCTAGAGATTCCTCCCTCTTGTCTCTTATTTCACCCCTCCACTTT
>TRBJ1-2|TRBV12-3/TRBV12-4|-|few
CAIMTGNYGYTF
TGTGCCATTATGACAGGAAACTATGGCTACACCTTC
>TRBJ1-1|TRBV20-1|-|-
CSASGLYTEAFF
TGCAGTGCTAGCGGGCTTTACACTGAAGCTTTCTTT
>TRBJ1-1|TRBV20-1|TRBD1|many
CSARDWDRTLNTEAFF
TGCAGTGCTAGAGATTGGGACAGAACCTTGAACACTGAAGCTTTCTTT
>TRBJ2-1|TRBV4-2|TRBD2|-
CASSQDFRTSGNNEQFF
TGTGCCAGCAGCCAAGATTTCAGGACTAGCGGGAACAATGAGCAGTTCTTC
>TRBJ2-1|TRBV5-1|-|-
CASAPLSNNEQFF
TGCGCCAGCGCCCCCCTCTCGAACAATGAGCAGTTCTTC
>TRBJ2-7|TRBV4-3|-|many
CASSQVARQDSYEQYF
TGCGCCAGCAGCCAAGTCGCCCGACAGGATTCCTACGAGCAGTACTTC
>TRBJ2-1|TRBV10-1|TRBD2|-
CASGTSGYNEQFF
TGCGCCTCCGGGACTAGCGGCTACAATGAGCAGTTCTTC
>TRBJ2-7|TRBV6-1|-|few
CASTGRNSYEQYF
TGTGCCAGCACGGGGCGAAACTCCTACGAGCAGTACTTC
>TRBJ1-1|TRBV2|-|-
CASSERVGTEAFF
TGTGCCAGCAGTGAACGAGTTGGCACTGAAGCTTTCTTT
>TRBJ2-7|TRBV20-1|TRBD2|-
CSATLAAPLGEQYF
TGCAGTGCTACCCTAGCGGCACCCCTCGGCGAGCAGTACTTC
>TRBJ2-3|TRBV20-1|TRBD2|few
CSALPSGRTDTQYF
TGCAGTGCTTTACCTAGCGGGAGAACAGATACGCAGTATTTT
>TRBJ2-1|TRBV6-5|-|few
CASSYSRTTNEQFF
TGTGCCAGCAGTTACTCGAGGACGACGAATGAGCAGTTCTTC
>TRBJ1-4|TRBV20-1|-|few
CSAPQDRNEKLFF
TGCAGTGCCCCACAGGATAGGAATGAAAAACTGTTTTTT
>TRBJ1-2|TRBV29-1|-|-
CSVSGARGGYTF
TGCAGCGTTTCGGGGGCTCGCGGTGGCTACACCTTC
>TRBJ2-7|TRBV29-1|TRBD1|many
CSVYRGLTYEQYF
TGCAGCGTGTACAGGGGGCTGACCTACGAGCAGTACTTC
>TRBJ2-1|TRBV15|-|-
CATSRGRDKYNEQFF
TGTGCCACCAGCAGGGGGAGGGACAAGTACAATGAGCAGTTCTTC
>TRBJ2-7|TRBV9|-|few
CASSVGSPTLHEQYF
TGTGCCAGCAGCGTAGGAAGTCCGACGCTCCACGAGCAGTACTTC
>TRBJ2-7|TRBV20-1|-|many
CSASVAGRDVTYEQYF
TGCAGTGCTAGCGTTGCAGGGCGGGACGTAACCTACGAGCAGTACTTC
>TRBJ1-1|TRBV7-2|TRBD1|-
CASSWTGGRGTEAFF
TGTGCCAGCAGCTGGACAGGGGGCCGTGGGACTGAAGCTTTCTTT
>TRBJ2-2|TRBV7-2|-|many
CASSLYGTTGELFF
TGTGCCAGCAGCTTATATGGGACTACCGGGGAGCTGTTTTTT
>TRBJ2-1|TRBV29-1|-|few
CSVGRYPNEQFF
TGCAGCGTTGGACGTTACCCCAATGAGCAGTTCTTC
>TRBJ2-6|TRBV12-5|TRBD1|-
CASGPGTGWDSGANVLTF
TGTGCTAGTGGTCCCGGGACAGGGTGGGACTCTGGGGCCAACGTCCTGACTTTC
>TRBJ1-1|TRBV6-6|-|-
CASSREGQAFF
TGTGCCAGCAGCCGAGAGGGGCAAGCTTTCTTT
>TRBJ2-3|TRBV11-1|-|few
CASSLAVGTDTQYF
TGTGCCAGCAGCTTAGCGGTAGGCACAGATACGCAGTATTTT
>TRBJ2-2|TRBV10-2|-|few
CASSESGGTGELFF
TGCGCCAGCAGTGAGTCAGGCGGAACCGGGGAGCTGTTTTTT
>TRBJ1-2|TRBV6-1|TRBD1|few
CASRRDRVNYGYTF
TGTGCCAGCAGAAGGGACAGGGTGAACTATGGCTACACCTTC
>TRBJ2-6|TRBV6-1|-|few
CATRQLGSGANVLTF
TGTGCCACCCGACAGTTAGGGTCTGGGGCCAACGTCCTGACTTTC
>TRBJ1-6|TRBV5-1|TRBD1|few
CASSLGPLQGAPSPLHF
TGCGCCAGCAGCTTGGGCCCCCTACAGGGGGCGCCTTCACCCCTCCACTTT
>TRBJ2-1|TRBV11-2|TRBD2|few
CASSLGSSGTSSYNEQFF
TGTGCCAGCAGCTTGGGGTCTAGCGGGACGTCTTCCTACAATGAGCAGTTCTTC
>TRBJ2-7|TRBV7-2|-|few
CASSFVKDHEQYF
TGTGCCAGCAGCTTCGTTAAGGACCACGAGCAGTACTTC
>TRBJ2-1|TRBV7-2|TRBD2|many
CASSLEASGYNEQFF
TGTGCCAGCAGCTTAGAGGCTAGCGGTTACAATGAGCAGTTCTTC
>TRBJ1-1|TRBV7-6|TRBD1|few
CASSSRQGRTEAFF
TGTGCCAGCAGCTCAAGACAGGGTAGAACTGAAGCTTTCTTT
>TRBJ2-4|TRBV28|TRBD1|-
CASSLQDRIYIQYF
TGTGCCAGCAGCCTTCAGGACAGGATCTACATTCAGTACTTC
>TRBJ2-7|TRBV10-3|-|-
CAISGTDTGYEQYF
TGTGCCATCAGTGGGACAGACACTGGCTACGAGCAGTACTTC
>TRBJ2-7|TRBV15|-|-
CATSRDLGVEGEQYF
TGTGCCACCAGCAGAGATTTAGGGGTAGAGGGCGAGCAGTACTTC
>TRBJ2-3|TRBV7-3|-|many
CASSLNQEDTQYF
TGTGCCAGCAGCTTAAATCAGGAGGATACGCAGTATTTT
>TRBJ1-2|TRBV20-1|-|-
CSARVNYGYTF
TGCAGTGCTAGAGTTAACTATGGCTACACCTTC
>TRBJ1-4|TRBV4-2|-|-
CASSPVLDEKLFF
TGTGCCAGCAGCCCCGTGCTCGATGAAAAACTGTTTTTT
>TRBJ1-1|TRBV12-3/TRBV12-4|-|many
CASSPLGPVTEAFF
TGTGCCAGCAGCCCACTGGGTCCGGTCACTGAAGCTTTCTTT
>TRBJ2-3|TRBV5-1|-|few
CASSLAAAAGADTQYF
TGCGCCAGCAGCTTGGCGGCGGCAGCTGGCGCAGATACGCAGTATTTT
>TRBJ2-2|TRBV20-1|TRBD2|many
CSARAGTSGRTNTGELFF
TGCAGTGCTCGAGCCGGGACTAGCGGGCGTACGAACACCGGGGAGCTGTTTTTT